This paragraph reports one T cell receptor beta chain. This entry is derived from a study of shared clonotypes between healthy human individuals. Original methodology: Filtering differed since immunoSEQ provided only junctions, with no quality scores. Assay used: immunoSEQ multiplex PCR; TCRdb lists only in-frame clones, some missing. V, J and clone size were drawn from that table, and D and trimming were deduced from the DNA. This sample has some 1.5 million clones, with 98% found just once. V was shortened by 7 bases and J by 2 bases, with 7 bases between the two germline ends. CDR3 length: 12 amino acids. Germline V gene sequence: CDR1 SNHLY, CDR2 FYNNEI.

This sequence was found in a young man in good health. The chain employs TRBV2 and TRBJ2-3; D is unresolved. Sample: naive CD4+ T cells sorted from blood. Subset denoted: CD45RA+ positively selected. The CDR3 sequence is CASNRATDTQYF. CDR3 nucleotide sequence: TGTGCCAGCAACCGGGCCACAGATACGCAGTATTTT.